The 30 T cell receptor beta chains reported below all come from one sample, sequenced in a study of cytomegalovirus exposure and HLA in healthy donors. Assay: immunoSEQ multiplex PCR; the TCRdb copy retains only in-frame clones and omits some. This table holds roughly 150,000 clones, 88% found once. Material: PBMCs. These receptors were obtained from a man in his late teens or twenties in good health and CMV-seronegative.

As to this clone: Different DNA sequences within this sample yield the same CDR3. The chain has TRBV6-5 and TRBJ2-7; TRBD1 might be the D (5 bases). Germline lookup yields CDR1 MNHEY and CDR2 SVGAGI. The V gene lost 4 bases and the J gene lost 4 bases, with 8 bases spanning the gap. The CDR3 consists of 12 residues. This CDR3 reads CASSSQGYEQYF. In DNA form, the CDR3 reads TGTGCCAGCAGTTCCCAGGGATACGAGCAGTACTTC.

The chain carries TRBV6-5 and TRBJ2-2; 7 bases line up with TRBD1. Germline CDR1 reads MNHEY; CDR2 reads SVGAGI. The CDR3 spans 16 residues. V shed 2 bases and J 2 bases; nucleotides not matched to a gene: 5. As DNA, the CDR3 is TGTGCCAGCAGTTACCTGACAGGGATAAACACCGGGGAGCTGTTTTTT. It codes for CASSYLTGINTGELFF.

This chain links TRBV19 with TRBJ1-2; 7 bases line up with TRBD1. This CDR3 has 15 amino acids. V dropped 5 bases and J dropped 9; count of bases not matched to a gene: 15. Germline lookup yields CDR1 LNHDA and CDR2 SQIVND (reference sequence). CDR3 protein: CASSSAEKGAARYTF. The CDR3 DNA follows: TGTGCCAGTAGTTCAGCAGAGAAGGGGGCGGCGCGCTACACCTTC.

This rearrangement joins TRBV4-1 to TRBJ2-5; D unresolved. The germline gives CDR1 MGHRA, CDR2 YSYEKL. The CDR3 has 14 residues. Trimming took 0 bases from V and 7 from J, leaving 12 bases between them. This chain's CDR3 is CASSQDLVGWTQYF. DNA of the CDR3: TGCGCCAGCAGCCAAGATCTAGTGGGTTGGACCCAGTACTTC.

The V and J genes are TRBV10-3 and TRBJ1-2, with unresolved D. This CDR3 region has 14 residues. Germline V gene sequence: CDR1 ENHRY, CDR2 SYGVKD. Trimming took off 0 bases at V and 7 bases at J, with 12 bases between the two ends. In nucleotides, the CDR3 is TGTGCCATCAGTGAGTCTGAGGGATCTGGTGGCTACACCTTC. Its translation is CAISESEGSGGYTF.

The gene calls are TRBV13 and TRBJ2-1, with 7 bases lining up with TRBD2. The CDR3 covers 16 residues. Germline CDR1 reads PRHDT; CDR2 reads FYEKMQ (reference sequence). V lost 4 bases to trimming and J lost 5 bases; unmatched junction nucleotides: 11. Here the CDR3 reads CASSSLIGGLNNEQFF. The CDR3 DNA reads TGTGCCAGCAGCTCCTTGATCGGGGGGTTAAACAATGAGCAGTTCTTC.

This clone appeared a few times. The chain links TRBV19 to TRBJ1-2; D perhaps matches TRBD1 (6 bases). Germline lookup yields CDR1 LNHDA and CDR2 SQIVND (reference sequence). V was cut by 1 base and J by 8 bases, with 20 bases left in between. The CDR3 has 16 residues. The CDR3 sequence: CASSIGTGFVAFGYTF. In DNA, the CDR3 is TGTGCCAGTAGTATAGGAACAGGGTTTGTTGCGTTCGGCTACACCTTC. Looking up the rest from reference TRBV19 and TRBJ1-2 gives the full variable domain: DGGITQSPKYLFRKEGQNVTLSCEQNLNHDAMYWYRQDPGQGLRLIYYSQIVNDFQKGDIAEGYSVSREKKESFPLTVTSAQKNPTAFYLCASSIGTGFVAFGYTFGSGTRLTVV.

The chain carries TRBV7-2 and TRBJ2-7, with a possible D match to TRBD2 (6 bases). The ends were cut back, 6 bases at V and 5 bases at J, with 11 bases in the middle. Per the germline V gene, CDR1 is SGHTA and CDR2 is FQGNSA. The CDR3 spans 12 residues. CDR3 coding DNA: TGTGCCAGCAGGGGGAGGCCGGACGAGCAGTACTTC. It codes for CASRGRPDEQYF. Full variable domain (outside the CDR3, taken from reference TRBV7-2 and TRBJ2-7): GAGVSQSPSNKVTEKGKDVELRCDPISGHTALYWYRQSLGQGLEFLIYFQGNSAPDKSGLPSDRFSAERTGGSVSTLTIQRTQQEDSAVYLCASRGRPDEQYFGPGTRLTVT.

The rearrangement uses TRBV6-5 and TRBJ2-5, with 8 bases matching TRBD1. Germline-derived CDR1 and CDR2 are MNHEY and SVGAGI. There are 15 residues in the CDR3. The J segment lost 6 bases and the V segment lost 2 bases, leaving 8 bases of the junction unmatched. CDR3 coding DNA: TGTGCCAGCAGTTACAAGTGGGACAGGTTAAAGACCCAGTACTTC. The encoded protein is CASSYKWDRLKTQYF.

The V gene is TRBV28, the J gene TRBJ1-1; no firm D call. Germline CDR1 MDHEN, CDR2 SYDVKM. The CDR3 consists of 17 residues. Deletions cut 1 base from V and 2 bases from J, with 17 bases between. The CDR3, as DNA: TGTGCCAGCAGTTTATTGTGGTGGAGGGCCAAAAACACTGAAGCTTTCTTT. Translated, it gives CASSLLWWRAKNTEAFF.

This sequence joins TRBV5-1 and TRBJ1-3; D is undetermined. The ends were cut back, 2 bases at V and 2 bases at J, with 5 bases in the middle. The V gene's germline CDR1 is SGHRS and CDR2 YFSETQ. The CDR3 consists of 13 residues. The CDR3 here is CASSLETGNTIYF. The DNA of the CDR3 is TGCGCCAGCAGCTTAGAGACTGGAAACACCATATATTTT.

The chain joins TRBV18 to TRBJ2-7, with a weak D call TRBD2 (6 bases). Germline CDR1 is KGHSH and CDR2 is LQKENI. Trimming shortened V by 4 bases and J by 5 bases, and 6 bases separated the two germline ends. The CDR3 runs to 11 residues. The CDR3 spells CASSRRDEQYF. As DNA, the CDR3 is TGTGCCAGCTCACGGAGGGACGAGCAGTACTTC.

This chain uses TRBV6-5 with TRBJ2-3; TRBD2 matches at 8 bases. The CDR3 extends over 15 amino acids. The germline V gene encodes CDR1 MNHEY and CDR2 SVGAGI. The V and J ends lost 6 bases and 1 base, in that order; junction bases with no gene match: 6. The CDR3 DNA is TGTGCCAGCAGGGGGCGGGGGGCCCGCACAGATACGCAGTATTTT. This translates into CASRGRGARTDTQYF.

The chain uses TRBV6-5 and TRBJ1-6; no reliable D call. CDR1 MNHEY and CDR2 SVGAGI come from the germline V gene. V was pared by 4 bases and J by 9 bases, with 13 bases between. This CDR3 region has 14 residues. As DNA, the CDR3 is TGTGCCAGCAGTTTTGTTACGGCGGGTTCACCCCTCCACTTT. Protein: CASSFVTAGSPLHF.

The chain carries TRBV6-5 and TRBJ1-1; D may be TRBD1 (5 bases). This CDR3 contains 14 residues. V shed 7 bases and J shed 4 bases, with 16 bases lying between them. Germline V CDR1 and CDR2: MNHEY, SVGAGI. In DNA form, the CDR3 reads TGTGCCAGCACCAATGACCCGACAGTCACTGAAGCTTTCTTT. Amino acid sequence: CASTNDPTVTEAFF.

The rearrangement links TRBV28 to TRBJ1-2, with D unresolved. The CDR3 loop spans 14 amino acids. CDR1 MDHEN and CDR2 SYDVKM come from the germline V gene. V shed 7 bases and J shed 4 bases, with 16 bases lying between them. The CDR3, as DNA: TGTGCCAGCAAAGTCTCCGCATTGAGCTATGGCTACACCTTC. This codes for CASKVSALSYGYTF.

The chain links TRBV6-6 to TRBJ1-1, with TRBD1 as a possible D gene (5 bases). The V end lost 2 bases, the J end lost 5 bases, and 12 bases lay between the germline ends. This CDR3 comprises 14 residues. Germline V CDR1 and CDR2: MNHNY, SVGAGI (reference sequence). Written as DNA, the CDR3 is TGTGCCAGCAGTTACGGTGTAACAGGTACTGAAGCTTTCTTT. Protein sequence: CASSYGVTGTEAFF.

This chain uses TRBV4-1 with TRBJ1-4; TRBD1 matches at 9 bases. Germline CDR1 MGHRA, CDR2 YSYEKL. This CDR3 has 18 amino acids. Losses at the gene ends were 4 bases for V and 1 base for J; bases not matched to a gene: 10. CDR3 residues: CASSPAGTGIRTNEKLFF. Written as DNA, the CDR3 is TGCGCCAGCAGCCCAGCCGGGACAGGGATTAGAACTAATGAAAAACTGTTTTTT.

This clone was seen only a few times. The chain employs TRBV7-9 and TRBJ1-2; unclear D gene. CDR1 and CDR2 (germline): SEHNR, FQNEAQ (reference sequence). Deletions cut 5 bases from V and 4 bases from J, with 8 bases between. The CDR3 consists of 12 residues. CDR3 protein: CASSRQRYGYTF. The DNA for the CDR3 is TGTGCCAGCAGCCGTCAGCGCTATGGCTACACCTTC.

The chain joins TRBV11-3 to TRBJ1-3; D may be TRBD1 (6 bases). The CDR3 length is 18 residues. Germline-derived CDR1 and CDR2 are SGHNT and YENEEA. Trimming removed 4 bases from V and 5 bases from J, with 24 bases in between. CDR3 in DNA: TGTGCCAGCAGCTCGCACCACCGGGACACAGTTCCTCGAAACACCATATATTTT. This sequence encodes CASSSHHRDTVPRNTIYF.

The chain has TRBV27 and TRBJ1-3; TRBD1 matches at 9 bases. The CDR3 sequence is 14 residues long. The J segment lost 4 bases and the V segment lost 2 bases, leaving 0 bases of the junction unmatched. Germline V gene lookup returns CDR1 MNHEY and CDR2 SMNVEV (reference sequence). CDR3 DNA sequence: TGTGCCAGCAGTTTAACAGGGGGCGGAAACACCATATATTTT. This translates into CASSLTGGGNTIYF.

This clone was picked up a small number of times. The CDR3 here is CASSVASNQPQHF. The CDR3 DNA is TGTGCCAGCAGCGTGGCCAGCAATCAGCCCCAGCATTTT. This rearrangement joins TRBV7-2 to TRBJ1-5, with no clear D. V was cut by 5 bases and J by 1 base, with 6 bases left in between. The CDR3 has 13 amino acids. Germline V CDR1 and CDR2: SGHTA, FQGNSA.

The V and J genes are TRBV7-2 and TRBJ2-5, with D perhaps TRBD1 (6 bases). The CDR3 consists of 17 residues. Germline CDR1 reads SGHTA; CDR2 reads FQGNSA. With 0 bases removed from V and 5 bases from J, the gap between germline ends came to 19 bases. For the CDR3, the DNA is TGTGCCAGCAGCTTAGCAAGTCAAACGACAGGCTCTGAGACCCAGTACTTC. Translating it yields CASSLASQTTGSETQYF.

This chain uses TRBV19 with TRBJ2-7, with 7 bases lining up with TRBD1. From germline, CDR1 is LNHDA and CDR2 SQIVND (reference sequence). This CDR3 has 16 residues. V dropped 5 bases and J dropped 5; count of bases not matched to a gene: 15. The CDR3, as DNA: TGTGCCAGTAGTCCCCACTCGACAGGGAGTCTCAACGAGCAGTACTTC. Protein: CASSPHSTGSLNEQYF.

The chain employs TRBV11-3 and TRBJ2-7; TRBD2 matches 14 bases. There are 15 residues in the CDR3. The trim removed 5 bases at V and 4 bases at J, leaving 4 bases unmatched. In germline, CDR1 is SGHNT, CDR2 YENEEA. Here the CDR3 DNA reads TGTGCCAGCAGCCCAGGACTAGCGGGAGGATACGAGCAGTACTTC. Amino acid sequence: CASSPGLAGGYEQYF.

V usage is TRBV6-6 and J usage is TRBJ2-1; D uncertain. The ends were cut back, 3 bases at V and 5 bases at J, with 5 bases in the middle. The CDR3 spans 12 residues. From germline, CDR1 is MNHNY and CDR2 SVGAGI (reference sequence). CDR3 sequence (DNA): TGTGCCAGCAGTTATCAAAACAATGAGCAGTTCTTC. It encodes CASSYQNNEQFF.

The J gene is TRBJ2-4, the V gene TRBV28; D unclear. The ends were cut back, 5 bases at V and 0 bases at J, with 8 bases in the middle. The CDR3 totals 14 residues. Per the germline V gene, CDR1 is MDHEN and CDR2 is SYDVKM. The chain's CDR3 is CASSPILAKNIQYF. DNA for the CDR3: TGTGCCAGCAGTCCTATACTAGCCAAAAACATTCAGTACTTC.

The chain employs TRBV7-6 and TRBJ2-1; 8 bases fit TRBD2. Germline CDR1 and CDR2: SGHVS and FNYEAQ. The CDR3 sequence is 13 residues long. V lost 1 base and J lost 10; bases outside the gene matches: 3. As DNA, the CDR3 is TGTGCCAGCAGCTTAGAGCGGGGGATAGAGCAGTTCTTC. Protein: CASSLERGIEQFF.

Within the sample, this clone is medium-sized. The chain has TRBV5-5 and TRBJ1-5; TRBD1 matches at 7 bases. V shed 4 bases and J 4 bases; nucleotides not matched to a gene: 5. Germline loops: CDR1 SGHKS, CDR2 YYEKEE (reference sequence). CDR3 length: 14 amino acids. The CDR3 coding sequence is TGTGCCAGCAGCAGAACGACAGGGAATCAGCCCCAGCATTTT. It specifies CASSRTTGNQPQHF.

The chain uses TRBV13 and TRBJ2-7, with 13 bases fitting TRBD2. The CDR3 runs to 17 residues. The germline gives CDR1 PRHDT, CDR2 FYEKMQ (reference sequence). Trimming took 4 bases from V and 0 from J; bases not matched to a gene: 6. The CDR3 reads CASSSGTSGVFSYEQYF. The DNA of the CDR3 is TGTGCCAGCAGCTCCGGGACTAGCGGGGTCTTCTCCTACGAGCAGTACTTC.